Listed below are T cell receptor beta chains from one sample, sequenced in a study of identical twins. TCRdb re-analysed the 5' RACE reads in MiXCR, keeping a single row per CDR3 protein. The table lists 650,000 to 750,000 distinct CDR3 sequences, over 20% of them singletons. The same data also went into a second study, on T cells expressing NK-cell markers.

The source material was PBMCs. Receptors were obtained from a woman between 18 and 30 years old in good health. Each CDR3 is given with its conserved first and last residue. The order of the fields is J gene, D gene, V gene, clone size, CDR3 DNA, CDR3 protein. The D gene is left open where the match is weak. Clone sizes are given selectively: once, few, many, or a class where the clone is expanded.

>TRBJ1-4|NA|TRBV6-6|NA
TGTGCCAGCAGTGCCCGGGGGCCTGAAAAACTGTTTTTT
CASSARGPEKLFF
>TRBJ1-1|NA|TRBV25-1|NA
TGTGCCAGCAGTGAAGATCAGGGTCGGGCTGAAGCTTTCTTT
CASSEDQGRAEAFF
>TRBJ1-1|NA|TRBV5-1|NA
TGCGCCAGCAGCCCTCTCGGCGGATCCTTGAACACTGAAGCTTTCTTT
CASSPLGGSLNTEAFF
>TRBJ2-3|TRBD2|TRBV5-1|many
TGCGCCAGCAGCATCGGGACTAGCGGCACAGATACGCAGTATTTT
CASSIGTSGTDTQYF
>TRBJ2-7|TRBD1|TRBV12-3/TRBV12-4|NA
TGTGCCAGCAGTTCGTATGGACAGGGACTCGGGGAGCAGTACTTC
CASSSYGQGLGEQYF
>TRBJ2-7|TRBD2|TRBV5-1|NA
TGCGCCAGCACCCAACTAGCGGGAAGCTACGAGCAGTACTTC
CASTQLAGSYEQYF
>TRBJ2-1|TRBD1|TRBV24-1|NA
TGTGCCACGACAGGGCCCTACAATGAGCAGTTCTTC
CATTGPYNEQFF
>TRBJ2-4|NA|TRBV5-5|NA
TGTGCCAGCAGCTTCGAATTCTCCTACGCCAAAAACATTCAGTACTTC
CASSFEFSYAKNIQYF
>TRBJ1-2|NA|TRBV20-1|few
TGCAGTGCTAGAGCCGCGGGGGGTGATGGCTACACCTTC
CSARAAGGDGYTF
>TRBJ1-1|TRBD1|TRBV10-3|NA
TGTGCCATCACCGAATCGGGACAGGGCTTTAACACTGAAGCTTTCTTT
CAITESGQGFNTEAFF
>TRBJ2-1|NA|TRBV28|many
TGTGCCAGCAGTTCCCCCCCCAGGGATGAGCAGTTCTTC
CASSSPPRDEQFF
>TRBJ2-7|NA|TRBV29-1|many
TGCAGCGTTGTGGTCAGGCAGAACGAGCAGTACTTC
CSVVVRQNEQYF
>TRBJ2-1|TRBD2|TRBV20-1|few
TGCAGTGCTATTAGCGGGGGGAACACCTACAATGAGCAGTTCTTC
CSAISGGNTYNEQFF
>TRBJ2-3|NA|TRBV5-1|NA
TGCGCCAGCAGCCCGGACAGTGATACGCAGTATTTT
CASSPDSDTQYF
>TRBJ2-3|NA|TRBV7-9|NA
TGTGCCAGCAGCTTAGTTTCCGGACGGGTAGATACGCAGTATTTT
CASSLVSGRVDTQYF
>TRBJ1-4|TRBD1|TRBV20-1|NA
TGCAGTGCGGATCAACAGGGGTATATTGAAAAACTGTTTTTT
CSADQQGYIEKLFF
>TRBJ2-2|NA|TRBV10-3|NA
TGTGCCATCAGTGAGTCGACAGCGAACACCGGGGAGCTGTTTTTT
CAISESTANTGELFF
>TRBJ2-5|NA|TRBV20-1|few
TGCAGTGCTCTCAACCCGACGGGAGAAGAGACCCAGTACTTC
CSALNPTGEETQYF
>TRBJ2-7|TRBD2|TRBV7-8|NA
TGTGCCAGCACCTCCCGGGCTAGCGGGAGTGGTTATGGGGAGCAGTACTTC
CASTSRASGSGYGEQYF
>TRBJ2-7|TRBD2|TRBV11-2|NA
TGTGCCAGCAGCTTATACGCGGGGGGCTACGAGCAGTACTTC
CASSLYAGGYEQYF
>TRBJ2-7|NA|TRBV29-1|many
TGCAGCGTTGAAGATGGACTCCTCGCGGGCGAGCAGTACTTC
CSVEDGLLAGEQYF
>TRBJ1-2|NA|TRBV12-3/TRBV12-4|few
TGTGCCAGCAGGAAGCGGGGCCGCCATCGTGGCTACACCTTC
CASRKRGRHRGYTF
>TRBJ2-7|NA|TRBV20-1|few
TGCAGTGCTAGAGATTCCGGGAACCAAGAGCAGTACTTC
CSARDSGNQEQYF
>TRBJ2-7|NA|TRBV7-4|few
TGTGCCAGCAGCTTTGGGGGGTACGCTGACGAGCAGTACTTC
CASSFGGYADEQYF
>TRBJ2-7|TRBD2|TRBV20-1|NA
TGCAGTGCTAGAGATCTAGCTAGCGGGCTCAGCGAGCAGTACTTC
CSARDLASGLSEQYF
>TRBJ1-1|NA|TRBV7-2|many
TGTGCCAGCAGCTTAAATGGTCGGCGATCTGAAGCTTTCTTT
CASSLNGRRSEAFF
>TRBJ2-7|TRBD1|TRBV6-1|NA
TGTGCCAGCAGCGACAGGGCTCCGGTCTACGAGCAGTACTTC
CASSDRAPVYEQYF
>TRBJ2-3|TRBD2|TRBV9|few
TGTGCCAGCAGCGGTAGCGGGAGGCTCACAGATACGCAGTATTTT
CASSGSGRLTDTQYF
>TRBJ2-1|TRBD2|TRBV5-1|few
TGCGCCAGCAGCCCCAGAATCGGGGGGGACGGTGAGCAGTTCTTC
CASSPRIGGDGEQFF
>TRBJ2-3|NA|TRBV20-1|few
TGCAGTGCTTGGACGGTGGGGACTAGCACAGATACGCAGTATTTT
CSAWTVGTSTDTQYF
>TRBJ2-5|TRBD1|TRBV20-1|few
TGCAGTGCCACTAAGGTGCGGACAGGGGTATCCCAAGAGACCCAGTACTTC
CSATKVRTGVSQETQYF
>TRBJ2-5|TRBD2|TRBV7-9|NA
TGTGCCAGCAGCTTAATGTTGACTAGCGGTCAAGAGACCCAGTACTTC
CASSLMLTSGQETQYF
>TRBJ2-7|TRBD2|TRBV6-4|few
TGTGCCAGCAGCGTACTAGCGGGAGGGAGGTACGAGCAGTACTTC
CASSVLAGGRYEQYF
>TRBJ1-4|NA|TRBV9|many
TGTGCCAGCAGCGGGGGTAATGAAAAACTGTTTTTT
CASSGGNEKLFF
>TRBJ2-2|TRBD1|TRBV27|NA
TGTGCCAGCAGTTTGGGCCATACAGGGGTCGGGGAGTTGTTTTTT
CASSLGHTGVGELFF
>TRBJ2-5|NA|TRBV20-1|NA
TGCAGTGCAGATACTAGGGGAGAGACCCAGTACTTC
CSADTRGETQYF
>TRBJ1-5|TRBD1|TRBV12-3/TRBV12-4|many
TGTGCCAGCAGCCTACAGGGGGCGAGGCAGCCCCAGCATTTT
CASSLQGARQPQHF
>TRBJ2-2|NA|TRBV4-3|NA
TGCGCCAGCAGCCAAGAACGAAATACTAGACCCCTTTGGACCGGGGAGCTGTTTTTT
CASSQERNTRPLWTGELFF
>TRBJ2-5|NA|TRBV20-1|NA
TGCAGTGCGCTACAAGAGACCCAGTACTTC
CSALQETQYF
>TRBJ2-1|NA|TRBV24-1|NA
TGTGCCACCAGTGAGGCTAACAATGAGCAGTTCTTC
CATSEANNEQFF
>TRBJ2-1|TRBD2|TRBV6-2/TRBV6-3|many
TGTGCCAGCAGTTACTCGCCGGGACTAGCGACCGCCTACAATGAGCAGTTCTTC
CASSYSPGLATAYNEQFF
>TRBJ1-1|NA|TRBV6-5|NA
TGTGCCAGCAGTTACGAGGGGGGATGGGACACTGAAGCTTTCTTT
CASSYEGGWDTEAFF
>TRBJ2-1|NA|TRBV5-1|NA
TGCGCCAGCAGCTTGGCCGGGTGGGAGCAGTTCTTC
CASSLAGWEQFF
>TRBJ2-1|NA|TRBV15|NA
TGTGCCACCAGCAGTCTTTTAGCGGTGACAGGGAATGAGCAGTTCTTC
CATSSLLAVTGNEQFF
>TRBJ2-7|TRBD2|TRBV9|NA
TGTGCCAGCAGCGTAGCTCCTAGCGGGTTGAGCTCCTACGAGCAGTACTTC
CASSVAPSGLSSYEQYF
>TRBJ2-3|TRBD2|TRBV7-2|NA
TGTGCCAGCAGCATAGCGGGACCTTTT
CASSIAGPF
>TRBJ2-2|NA|TRBV3-1|few
TGTGCCAGCACCCAGGCGGGGGAGCTGTTTTTT
CASTQAGELFF
>TRBJ2-3|TRBD1|TRBV5-5|NA
TGTGCCAGCAGCTCTTACAGGGGTAGCACAGATACGCAGTATTTT
CASSSYRGSTDTQYF
>TRBJ1-1|NA|TRBV7-9|NA
TGTGCCAGCAGCCCCCGGGGATGGGCTGAAGCTTTCTTT
CASSPRGWAEAFF